Below are 19 T cell receptor beta chains sequenced from a single sample in a study of T cell responses to AZD1222 COVID-19 vaccine. Here immunoSEQ multiplex PCR was the method, and the copy in TCRdb shows in-frame clones only, minus some. Of under 100,000 clones listed, 70% to 90% are singletons. Here the sequenced sample was peripheral blood, taken 28 days after the second AZD1222 dose. These receptors were taken from an adult who received the AZD1222 COVID-19 vaccine.

This sequence joins TRBV6-2 or TRBV6-3 and TRBJ1-5, with TRBD1 as a possible D gene (5 bases). Germline assignment: CDR1 MNHEY and CDR2 SVGEGT. V shed 2 bases and J shed 5 bases, with 13 bases lying between them. The CDR3 consists of 15 residues. The CDR3 loop is CASSYVVGRDQPQHF. The CDR3 nucleotides read TGTGCCAGCAGTTACGTTGTCGGCAGGGATCAGCCCCAGCATTTT.

This chain connects TRBV5-1 to TRBJ2-7; TRBD1 aligns across 10 bases. Losses at the gene ends were 0 bases for V and 3 bases for J; bases not matched to a gene: 12. Germline CDR1 SGHRS, CDR2 YFSETQ. CDR3 length: 18 amino acids. The CDR3 coding sequence is TGCGCCAGCAGCTTGGGGGTGGGACAGGGGAAATCTGGCTACGAGCAGTACTTC. Its protein product is CASSLGVGQGKSGYEQYF.

The chain uses TRBV5-1 and TRBJ2-5; D might be TRBD1 (6 bases). In germline, CDR1 is SGHRS, CDR2 YFSETQ. V was trimmed by 0 bases and J by 1 base, leaving 7 bases between them. The CDR3 is 14 amino acids. CDR3 sequence: CASSLVGGQETQYF. Here the CDR3 DNA reads TGCGCCAGCAGCTTGGTAGGGGGCCAAGAGACCCAGTACTTC.

The chain carries TRBV28 and TRBJ2-5, with 8 bases matching TRBD1. The CDR3 extends over 16 amino acids. Losses at the gene ends were 6 bases for V and 4 bases for J; bases not matched to a gene: 13. Germline assignment: CDR1 MDHEN and CDR2 SYDVKM. CDR3 protein: CASSPVGQGAGETQYF. The CDR3 DNA reads TGTGCCAGCAGCCCCGTGGGGCAGGGGGCAGGAGAGACCCAGTACTTC.

The chain couples TRBV6-2 or TRBV6-3 to TRBJ2-7; D is unresolved. Germline lookup yields CDR1 MNHEY and CDR2 SVGEGT. V dropped 5 bases and J dropped 9 bases, with 17 bases sitting between them. The CDR3 consists of 13 residues. CDR3 protein: CASSQSNIGRQYV. CDR3 nucleotide sequence: TGTGCCAGCAGTCAATCCAACATCGGTCGGCAGTACGTC.

This chain links TRBV5-1 with TRBJ1-1; D remains unclear. CDR1 is SGHRS and CDR2 is YFSETQ in the germline V gene. Trimming removed 2 bases from V and 7 bases from J, with 6 bases in between. The CDR3 sequence is 11 residues long. The CDR3 spells CASSFRGEAFF. As DNA, the CDR3 is TGCGCCAGCAGCTTTAGAGGTGAAGCTTTCTTT.

The genes are TRBV24-1 and TRBJ2-2, with a weak D call TRBD2 (7 bases). Germline loops: CDR1 KGHDR, CDR2 SFDVKD. Trimming removed 1 base from V and 12 bases from J, with 11 bases in between. CDR3 size: 13 residues. DNA for the CDR3: TGTGCCACCAGTGATTTCGGGGGGCAAAAGCTGTTTTTT. Protein: CATSDFGGQKLFF.

J is TRBJ1-1 and V is TRBV3-1 (or the pseudogene TRBV3-2); 7 nucleotides align to TRBD1. The CDR3 contains 15 residues. Germline trimming cut 5 bases from V and 6 bases from J; bases unmatched to any gene: 12. Germline CDR1 is LGHDT and CDR2 is YNNKEL (reference sequence). This CDR3 is CASSGKWAGGAEAFF. The CDR3 bases are TGTGCCAGCAGCGGGAAGTGGGCAGGGGGTGCTGAAGCTTTCTTT.

The gene calls are TRBV6-2 or TRBV6-3 and TRBJ2-1, with D unclear. Trimming shortened V by 2 bases and J by 2 bases, and 10 bases separated the two germline ends. In germline, CDR1 is MNHEY, CDR2 SVGEGT. This CDR3 has 15 amino acids. For the CDR3, the DNA is TGTGCCAGCAGTTACGGTCTGGTAACCTACAATGAGCAGTTCTTC. Protein: CASSYGLVTYNEQFF.

This clone showed up just once. V gene TRBV3-1 (or the pseudogene TRBV3-2) combines with J gene TRBJ2-5; D unresolved. V shed 4 bases and J shed 2 bases, with 5 bases lying between them. The CDR3 spans 12 residues. CDR1 is LGHDT, CDR2 YNNKEL, per germline (reference sequence). The CDR3 is CASSRTQETQYF. The CDR3 nucleotides are TGTGCCAGCAGCCGAACACAAGAGACCCAGTACTTC.

This clone turned up a few times. V gene TRBV11-3 combines with J gene TRBJ2-1; 8 positions match TRBD2. Germline CDR1 SGHNT, CDR2 YENEEA. The CDR3 consists of 15 residues. The junction had 11 bases not matched to a gene; V was cut back by 5 bases and J by 8 bases. The CDR3 spells CASSQLAGTVYEQFF. The CDR3 DNA reads as TGTGCCAGCAGCCAATTAGCGGGGACCGTCTATGAGCAGTTCTTC.

V usage is TRBV20-1 and J usage is TRBJ1-5, with unresolved D. The CDR3 length is 13 residues. Trimming stripped 3 bases from V and 2 bases from J, with 8 bases between. Germline lookup yields CDR1 DFQATT and CDR2 SNEGSKA (reference sequence). CDR3 bases: TGCAGTGCTAGTGCGAGGGGCAATCAGCCCCAGCATTTT. Protein: CSASARGNQPQHF.

This clone was observed a single time. The V gene is TRBV18, the J gene TRBJ2-1; 7 bases align to TRBD2. The length of the CDR3 is 15 residues. J was trimmed by 7 bases and V by 1 base; bases with no gene match: 7. CDR1 is KGHSH, CDR2 LQKENI, per germline. The CDR3 DNA reads TGTGCCAGCTCACCACGGGAGGGCCATGGGAATGAGCAGTTCTTC. This encodes CASSPREGHGNEQFF.

This clone was seen only once. J is TRBJ2-5 and V is TRBV7-3; 9 bases map to TRBD1. Per the germline V gene, CDR1 is SGHTA and CDR2 is FQGTGA. The CDR3 sequence is 15 residues long. The V segment lost 6 bases and the J segment 4 bases; nucleotides outside the gene matches: 9. The CDR3 region is CASSRGTGNGETQYF. The DNA of the CDR3 is TGTGCCAGCAGTCGTGGGACAGGGAATGGAGAGACCCAGTACTTC.

The rearrangement links TRBV3-1 (or the pseudogene TRBV3-2) to TRBJ2-7; D is ambiguous. V was shortened by 2 bases and J by 1 base, with 9 bases between the two germline ends. CDR3 length: 14 amino acids. Germline lookup yields CDR1 LGHDT and CDR2 YNNKEL (reference sequence). As DNA, the CDR3 is TGTGCCAGCAGCCAAAGGCAGAATTCCTACGAGCAGTACTTC. Residues: CASSQRQNSYEQYF.

Only a few counts were recorded for this clone. V is TRBV9 and J is TRBJ2-2; the D gene is possibly TRBD1 (6 bases). This CDR3 has 13 residues. V was clipped by 3 bases and J by 7 bases, with 10 bases between them. Germline V CDR1 and CDR2: SGDLS, YYNGEE. The CDR3, as DNA: TGTGCCAGCAGCGGGAACAGGGTCGGGGAGCTGTTTTTT. Amino acids: CASSGNRVGELFF.

The chain joins TRBV28 to TRBJ2-1; D might be TRBD2 (5 bases). CDR1 and CDR2 from the germline V gene are MDHEN and SYDVKM. CDR3 length: 12 amino acids. Trimming removed 7 bases at V and 10 bases at J, with 14 bases between. For the CDR3, the DNA is TGTGCCAGCACGGGATCACCGAAGGAGCAGTTCTTC. This gives the protein CASTGSPKEQFF.

The chain combines TRBV5-1 with TRBJ2-7; 7 bases agree with TRBD1. Germline CDR1 SGHRS, CDR2 YFSETQ. The CDR3 consists of 13 residues. J was trimmed by 4 bases and V by 3 bases; bases with no gene match: 4. This CDR3 is CASSWDRQYEQYV. The CDR3 DNA reads as TGCGCCAGCAGCTGGGACAGACAATACGAGCAGTACGTC.

This chain links TRBV4-1 with TRBJ1-1; 11 bases line up with TRBD1. The J segment lost 4 bases and the V segment lost 2 bases, leaving 6 bases of the junction unmatched. Per the germline V gene, CDR1 is MGHRA and CDR2 is YSYEKL. The CDR3 contains 16 residues. The DNA of the CDR3 is TGCGCCAGCAGCCAAAACACCGGGACAGGGGGCACTGAAGCTTTCTTT. Protein: CASSQNTGTGGTEAFF.